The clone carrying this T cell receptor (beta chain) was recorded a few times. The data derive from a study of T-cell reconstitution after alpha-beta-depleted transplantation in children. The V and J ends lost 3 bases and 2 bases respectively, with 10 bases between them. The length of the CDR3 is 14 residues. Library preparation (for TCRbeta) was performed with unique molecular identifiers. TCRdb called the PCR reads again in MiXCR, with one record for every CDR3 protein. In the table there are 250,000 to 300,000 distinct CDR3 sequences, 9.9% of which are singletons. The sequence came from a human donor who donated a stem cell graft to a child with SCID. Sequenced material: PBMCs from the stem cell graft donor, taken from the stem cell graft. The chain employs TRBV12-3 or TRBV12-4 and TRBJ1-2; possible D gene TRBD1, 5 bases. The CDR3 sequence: CASSFGTENYGYTF. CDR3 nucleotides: TGTGCCAGCAGTTTTGGGACGGAGAACTATGGCTACACCTTC.